This T cell receptor (beta chain) was identified during a study of T cell clonotyping in hematopoietic cell transplantation (dated by TCRdb to 2020 to 2022). A note on the overall study: A total of about 140 blood samples were gathered in the study from a few dozen consecutive transplant recipients along with their related donors. Patients were recruited between September 2015 and January 2017 and followed until late 2020 or death. Overall study outcomes, separate from this receptor: Donor and pretransplant recipient Inverse Simpson Index values predicted broader posttransplant TCR repertoire diversity. The sample size was limited, and because cells were not sorted, the contributions of CD4 and CD8 repertoires could not be separated. Just a small fraction of recipient repertoires overlapped with donor repertoires, and more than 95% appeared de novo at the given depth. After transplant, TCR diversity in recipients dropped, and pathologically expanded clonotypes climbed progressively between day 30 and day 180.

TCR beta CDR3 regions were amplified from genomic DNA with the immunoSEQ assay, a bias-controlled multiplex PCR using V- and J-specific primers. A second PCR step added a proprietary barcode and Illumina adapter sequences to the CDR3 amplicons. An Illumina MiSeq instrument was used for sequencing of the CDR3 libraries. Regarding the original processing steps: Export and quality control were handled in immunoSEQ Analyzer 3.0, while downstream analyses relied on R Bioconductor and Immunarch. Only productive rearrangements in the normalized downsampled data set went into calculating the repertoire metrics. Pathologically expanded clonotypes were defined as those larger than 5 templates in the normalized cohort. Repertoire diversity was measured with the Inverse Simpson Index. CMV-specificity analyses were carried out on the non-normalized data set to capture all clonotypes. TCRdb took over this immuneACCESS table, retaining in-frame rearrangements with V and J assigned. Such tables are incomplete; in checked studies, under half of the missing clones stem from an unresolved V gene, and the remainder is unexplained. Clone size and the V and J calls come from that table; the DNA yielded D and trimming. This sample comprises thousands of clones, 32% of them detected only once. The ten largest clones take up under 20% of the sample.

Comments on this clone: The antigen it binds to is not known. The input lacks base qualities; no much larger clone sits a single base away.

Trimming accounts for 3 bases at V and 4 bases at J, while the number of junction bases matched to no gene is 8. From the cysteine through the phenylalanine, the CDR3 covers 15 amino acids. Here the CDR3 DNA is all that survives: 45 bases in frame from base 1. Via the germline V gene (reference sequence), CDR1 is GTSNPN and CDR2 SVGIG. The time point label for this specimen denotes: 30 days after allo-HCT. Blood from recipients was drawn about 28 days before transplant and again at days 30, 100 and 180 after transplant. Nuclei Lysis Solution was used to extract genomic DNA from fresh or cryopreserved unfractionated peripheral blood mononuclear cells.

This receptor was obtained from a female patient between 50 and 60 years old who had an allogeneic stem cell transplant from an unrelated donor, so the T cells may come from the graft donor. Some clones in this sample may be carry-over from other donors' samples. The sample consisted of peripheral blood mononuclear cells, taken 30 days after allogeneic stem cell transplant. The chain uses TRBV30 and TRBJ2-1, and 8 junction bases match TRBD2. The DNA sequence is as follows: TGTGCCTGGAGACGGGAGGGAGGGAGGTACAATGAGCAGTTCTTC. It translates to CAWRREGGRYNEQFF.